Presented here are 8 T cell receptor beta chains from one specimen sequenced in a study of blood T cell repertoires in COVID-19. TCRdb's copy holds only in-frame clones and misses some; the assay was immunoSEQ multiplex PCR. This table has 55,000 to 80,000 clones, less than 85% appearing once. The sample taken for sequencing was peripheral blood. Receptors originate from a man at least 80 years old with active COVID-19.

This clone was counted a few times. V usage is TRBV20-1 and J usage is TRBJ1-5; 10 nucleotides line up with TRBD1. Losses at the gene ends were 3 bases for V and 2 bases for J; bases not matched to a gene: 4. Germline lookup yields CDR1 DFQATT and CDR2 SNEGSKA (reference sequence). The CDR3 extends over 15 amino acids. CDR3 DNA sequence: TGCAGTGCTAGTGGGGACAGGGGACGCAATCAGCCCCAGCATTTT. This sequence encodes CSASGDRGRNQPQHF.

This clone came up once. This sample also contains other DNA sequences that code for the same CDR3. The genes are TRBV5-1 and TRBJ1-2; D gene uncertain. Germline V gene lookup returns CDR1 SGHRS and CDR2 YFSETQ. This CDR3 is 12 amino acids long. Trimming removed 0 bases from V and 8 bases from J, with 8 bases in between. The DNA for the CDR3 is TGCGCCAGCAGCTTGGGGCAGAGGGGCTACACCTTC. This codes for CASSLGQRGYTF.

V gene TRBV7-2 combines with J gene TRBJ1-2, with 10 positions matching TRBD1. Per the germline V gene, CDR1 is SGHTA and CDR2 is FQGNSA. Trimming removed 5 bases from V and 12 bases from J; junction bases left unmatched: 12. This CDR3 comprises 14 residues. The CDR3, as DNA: TGTGCCAGCAGCGCACGACAGGGGGCCTTAGGGCACACCTTC. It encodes CASSARQGALGHTF.

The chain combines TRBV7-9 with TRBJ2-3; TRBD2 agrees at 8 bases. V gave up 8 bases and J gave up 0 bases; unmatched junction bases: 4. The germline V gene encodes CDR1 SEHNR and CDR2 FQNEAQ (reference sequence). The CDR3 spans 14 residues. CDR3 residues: CASYPSGSTDTQYF. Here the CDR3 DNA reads TGTGCCAGCTACCCTAGCGGGAGCACAGATACGCAGTATTTT.

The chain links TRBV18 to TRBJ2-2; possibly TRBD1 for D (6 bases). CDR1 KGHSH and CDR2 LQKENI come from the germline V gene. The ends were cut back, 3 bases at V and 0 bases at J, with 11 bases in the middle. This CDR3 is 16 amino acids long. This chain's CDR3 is CASSPVGTPNTGELFF. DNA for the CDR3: TGTGCCAGCTCACCGGTTGGGACACCGAACACCGGGGAGCTGTTTTTT.

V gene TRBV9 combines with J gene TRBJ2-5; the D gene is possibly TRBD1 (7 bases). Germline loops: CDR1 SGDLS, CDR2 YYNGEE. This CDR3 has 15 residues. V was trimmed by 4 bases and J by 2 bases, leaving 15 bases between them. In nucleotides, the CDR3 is TGTGCCAGCAGCCCACACGCGGGACAGCAAGAGACCCAGTACTTC. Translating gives CASSPHAGQQETQYF.

The CDR3 sequence: CASSRLTNTGELFF. The CDR3 bases are TGTGCCAGTAGTAGACTGACGAACACCGGGGAGCTGTTTTTT. The chain is built from TRBV19 and TRBJ2-2; D not certain. The germline gives CDR1 LNHDA, CDR2 SQIVND (reference sequence). This CDR3 is built from 14 residues. V was pared by 4 bases and J by 0 bases, with 6 bases between.

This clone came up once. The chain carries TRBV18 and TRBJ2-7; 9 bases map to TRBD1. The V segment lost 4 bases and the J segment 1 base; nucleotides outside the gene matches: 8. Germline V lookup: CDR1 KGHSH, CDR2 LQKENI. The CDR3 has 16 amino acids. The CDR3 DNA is TGTGCCAGCTCACGAAATCCGGGACAGGGTTCCTACGAGCAGTACTTC. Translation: CASSRNPGQGSYEQYF. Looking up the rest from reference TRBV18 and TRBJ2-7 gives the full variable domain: NAGVMQNPRHLVRRRGQEARLRCSPMKGHSHVYWYRQLPEEGLKFMVYLQKENIIDESGMPKERFSAEFPKEGPSILRIQQVVRGDSAAYFCASSRNPGQGSYEQYFGPGTRLTVT.